This TCR beta chain was retrieved from a study of cytomegalovirus exposure and HLA in healthy donors. Study observations and caveats: The authors enumerated roughly 160 TCR beta chains as linked to cytomegalovirus.

Comment on this clone: The antigen is unknown.

Germline loops: CDR1 LNHDA, CDR2 SQIVND (reference sequence). V was pared by 2 bases and J by 3 bases, with 7 bases of the junction left unmatched. This CDR3 spans 16 amino acids. Primers: 60 Vbeta forward and 13 Jbeta reverse. In the original processing: A later analysis tallied roughly 77 million unique TCR beta chains, around 11 million of them shared. Clones were read by immunoSEQ multiplex PCR, and TCRdb kept only the in-frame ones, dropping some. V and J calls and clone size are copied from that table; D and trimming were computed from the DNA. The table shows some 200,000 clones, with 80% occurring only once.

The J gene is TRBJ1-1, the V gene TRBV19; 9 nucleotides line up with TRBD1. The sample consisted of PBMCs. The TCR comes from a boy aged 5-17 years in good health and CMV-seronegative. CDR3 amino acids: CASSIHLQGADTEAFF. The CDR3 DNA is TGTGCCAGTAGTATACACCTACAGGGGGCGGACACTGAAGCTTTCTTT. The full variable domain, its missing parts supplied by reference TRBV19 and TRBJ1-1, is DGGITQSPKYLFRKEGQNVTLSCEQNLNHDAMYWYRQDPGQGLRLIYYSQIVNDFQKGDIAEGYSVSREKKESFPLTVTSAQKNPTAFYLCASSIHLQGADTEAFFGQGTRLTVV.